This T cell receptor (beta chain) was observed in a study of shared clonotypes between healthy human individuals. A roughly 200 ng quantity of DNA, approximately 29,000 T cell genomes, went into the sorted-subset replicate PCRs. Profiled with immunoSEQ multiplex PCR; TCRdb holds only in-frame clones, not every one. The sample lists 2 million to 2.5 million clones, around 90% occurring once. Sequenced sample: naive CD4+ T cells from PBMCs. Sample subset: CD45RA+ positively selected. This sequence originates from a man younger than 30 in good health. Some clones in this sample may be carry-over from other donors' samples.

The CDR3 DNA follows: TGCGCCAGCAGCCGACGCCCGAGAGGGCCGAATGAAAAACTGTTTTTT. Amino acids: CASSRRPRGPNEKLFF. The rearrangement uses TRBV4-3 and TRBJ1-4; D gene ambiguous. Germline V CDR1 and CDR2: LGHNA, YSLEER. This CDR3 spans 16 amino acids. With 4 bases removed from V and 5 bases from J, the gap between germline ends came to 17 bases.